These T cell receptor beta chains were read from a single sample in a study of shared clonotypes between healthy human individuals. Here immunoSEQ multiplex PCR was the method, and the copy in TCRdb shows in-frame clones only, minus some. The data contain about 300,000 clones, under 80% of them singletons. The sequenced sample consisted of memory CD4+ T cells sorted from blood. The receptor source for this set is a man in his thirties or forties in good health. CDR3s include the opening cysteine and the closing phenylalanine or tryptophan. The order of the fields is D gene, clone size, V gene, J gene, CDR3 protein, CDR3 DNA. A D gene is named only where the DNA matches it firmly. Only some rows state a clone size, as once, few, many or a class for expanded clones.

D gene: .
clone size: few
V gene: TRBV2
J gene: TRBJ1-4
CDR3 protein: CASVGGAAGEKLFF
CDR3 DNA: TGTGCCAGCGTCGGGGGGGCCGCCGGGGAAAAACTGTTTTTT

D gene: .
clone size: .
V gene: TRBV7-9
J gene: TRBJ1-2
CDR3 protein: CASSLVRQGRGGYTF
CDR3 DNA: TGTGCCAGCAGCTTAGTCCGCCAGGGGAGGGGAGGCTACACCTTC

D gene: .
clone size: .
V gene: TRBV7-6
J gene: TRBJ2-7
CDR3 protein: CASSLGAFSYEQYF
CDR3 DNA: TGTGCCAGCAGCTTAGGGGCCTTCTCCTACGAGCAGTACTTC

D gene: .
clone size: .
V gene: TRBV5-5
J gene: TRBJ2-1
CDR3 protein: CASSLWDFNEQFF
CDR3 DNA: TGTGCCAGCAGCTTGTGGGACTTTAATGAGCAGTTCTTC

D gene: TRBD2
clone size: .
V gene: TRBV27
J gene: TRBJ2-7
CDR3 protein: CASRPGTSFYEQYF
CDR3 DNA: TGTGCCAGCAGACCCGGGACTAGCTTCTACGAGCAGTACTTC

D gene: .
clone size: .
V gene: TRBV30
J gene: TRBJ2-5
CDR3 protein: CAWRRGTNVRYQETQYF
CDR3 DNA: TGTGCCTGGAGAAGGGGGACTAATGTTAGGTACCAAGAGACCCAGTACTTC

D gene: TRBD2
clone size: .
V gene: TRBV7-2
J gene: TRBJ2-3
CDR3 protein: CASSLRDPGLAAIDTQYF
CDR3 DNA: TGTGCCAGCAGCTTAAGGGACCCGGGACTAGCCGCCATCGATACGCAGTATTTT

D gene: TRBD1
clone size: .
V gene: TRBV4-1
J gene: TRBJ2-5
CDR3 protein: CASSQEQGGWETQYF
CDR3 DNA: TGCGCCAGCAGCCAAGAACAGGGGGGATGGGAGACCCAGTACTTC

D gene: .
clone size: .
V gene: TRBV2
J gene: TRBJ2-5
CDR3 protein: CASIRDSHQETQYF
CDR3 DNA: TGTGCCAGCATAAGAGACAGTCACCAAGAGACCCAGTACTTC

D gene: .
clone size: few
V gene: TRBV27
J gene: TRBJ2-7
CDR3 protein: CASSLRPPYEQYF
CDR3 DNA: TGTGCCAGCAGTTTGAGGCCCCCATACGAGCAGTACTTC

D gene: .
clone size: .
V gene: TRBV18
J gene: TRBJ2-7
CDR3 protein: CASSSTSRGALLNEQYF
CDR3 DNA: TGTGCCAGCTCATCCACTTCCCGGGGGGCCCTACTAAACGAGCAGTACTTC

D gene: .
clone size: .
V gene: TRBV19
J gene: TRBJ2-5
CDR3 protein: CASSYSGETQYF
CDR3 DNA: TGTGCCAGTAGTTATTCAGGGGAGACCCAGTACTTC

D gene: TRBD2
clone size: once
V gene: TRBV27
J gene: TRBJ2-7
CDR3 protein: CASRTSGRREQYF
CDR3 DNA: TGTGCCAGCCGGACTAGCGGGAGAAGAGAGCAGTACTTC

D gene: .
clone size: .
V gene: TRBV15
J gene: TRBJ1-4
CDR3 protein: CATRQEKATNEKLFF
CDR3 DNA: TGTGCCACTAGACAGGAAAAAGCAACTAATGAAAAACTGTTTTTT

D gene: .
clone size: .
V gene: TRBV5-4
J gene: TRBJ2-1
CDR3 protein: CASSSQLYNFNEQFF
CDR3 DNA: TGTGCCAGCAGCTCGCAACTCTATAACTTCAATGAGCAGTTCTTC

D gene: .
clone size: .
V gene: TRBV2
J gene: TRBJ1-5
CDR3 protein: CASSAQTPAHNQPQHF
CDR3 DNA: TGTGCCAGCAGCGCACAAACTCCAGCACACAATCAGCCCCAGCATTTT

D gene: .
clone size: .
V gene: TRBV28
J gene: TRBJ2-5
CDR3 protein: CASRGLALNLETQYF
CDR3 DNA: TGTGCCAGCAGGGGCCTAGCGCTAAACTTAGAGACCCAGTACTTC

D gene: .
clone size: once
V gene: TRBV5-4
J gene: TRBJ2-7
CDR3 protein: CASTSRSGTKVDEQYF
CDR3 DNA: TGTGCCAGCACCTCCCGGAGCGGGACAAAGGTAGACGAGCAGTACTTC

D gene: TRBD2
clone size: .
V gene: TRBV7-8
J gene: TRBJ2-2
CDR3 protein: CASSLVRTSGPGELFF
CDR3 DNA: TGTGCCAGCAGCTTAGTTCGGACTAGCGGGCCCGGGGAGCTGTTTTTT

D gene: TRBD2
clone size: .
V gene: TRBV9
J gene: TRBJ2-2
CDR3 protein: CASSVSPSGSEGELFF
CDR3 DNA: TGTGCCAGCAGCGTATCTCCTAGCGGGAGTGAGGGGGAGCTGTTTTTT

D gene: .
clone size: .
V gene: TRBV2
J gene: TRBJ2-2
CDR3 protein: CASSDERNTGELFF
CDR3 DNA: TGTGCCAGCAGTGACGAGCGGAACACCGGGGAGCTGTTTTTT

D gene: .
clone size: .
V gene: TRBV15
J gene: TRBJ1-5
CDR3 protein: CATSKRRGFNQPQHF
CDR3 DNA: TGTGCCACCAGCAAACGGAGGGGCTTCAATCAGCCCCAGCATTTT

D gene: .
clone size: few
V gene: TRBV4-1
J gene: TRBJ1-2
CDR3 protein: CASSPISRTDYGYTF
CDR3 DNA: TGCGCCAGCAGCCCGATCTCAAGGACGGACTATGGCTACACCTTC

D gene: .
clone size: .
V gene: TRBV6-4
J gene: TRBJ2-7
CDR3 protein: CASSDFQSPPYEQYF
CDR3 DNA: TGTGCCAGCAGTGACTTTCAATCCCCCCCCTACGAGCAGTACTTC

D gene: TRBD2
clone size: .
V gene: TRBV5-1
J gene: TRBJ2-1
CDR3 protein: CASSLLAGGGNNEQFF
CDR3 DNA: TGCGCCAGCAGCCTGCTAGCGGGAGGTGGGAACAATGAGCAGTTCTTC

D gene: TRBD2
clone size: .
V gene: TRBV9
J gene: TRBJ2-1
CDR3 protein: CASSDGLAVYNEQFF
CDR3 DNA: TGTGCCAGCAGCGATGGACTAGCGGTATACAATGAGCAGTTCTTC

D gene: TRBD1
clone size: few
V gene: TRBV12-5
J gene: TRBJ2-2
CDR3 protein: CASGPGQVGVTGELFF
CDR3 DNA: TGTGCTAGTGGTCCTGGACAGGTCGGTGTCACCGGGGAGCTGTTTTTT

D gene: .
clone size: once
V gene: TRBV7-8
J gene: TRBJ2-1
CDR3 protein: CASSLGQLEQFF
CDR3 DNA: TGTGCCAGCAGCTTAGGACAGCTTGAGCAGTTCTTC

D gene: .
clone size: .
V gene: TRBV5-8
J gene: TRBJ2-2
CDR3 protein: CASSTVTGPLEELFF
CDR3 DNA: TGTGCCAGCAGCACCGTGACAGGCCCCCTTGAGGAGCTGTTTTTT

D gene: .
clone size: .
V gene: TRBV2
J gene: TRBJ1-2
CDR3 protein: CASSVGGKNSQGNYGYTF
CDR3 DNA: TGTGCCAGCAGTGTAGGGGGGAAGAACTCCCAGGGGAACTATGGCTACACCTTC

D gene: .
clone size: .
V gene: TRBV10-3
J gene: TRBJ1-4
CDR3 protein: CAISAGGAQVYEKLFF
CDR3 DNA: TGTGCCATCAGTGCCGGGGGGGCGCAGGTCTATGAAAAACTGTTTTTT

D gene: TRBD2
clone size: .
V gene: TRBV10-2
J gene: TRBJ2-3
CDR3 protein: CASSLAGVTDTQYF
CDR3 DNA: TGCGCCAGCTCACTAGCGGGAGTCACAGATACGCAGTATTTT

D gene: .
clone size: .
V gene: TRBV10-2
J gene: TRBJ1-1
CDR3 protein: CASSRDTYTEAFF
CDR3 DNA: TGCGCCAGCAGCCGCGACACCTACACTGAAGCTTTCTTT

D gene: TRBD1
clone size: many
V gene: TRBV6-5
J gene: TRBJ1-2
CDR3 protein: CAISRDRLSYGYTF
CDR3 DNA: TGTGCCATCAGTCGGGACAGGCTGTCCTATGGCTACACCTTC

D gene: .
clone size: .
V gene: TRBV5-1
J gene: TRBJ2-6
CDR3 protein: CASSLAPGGANVLTF
CDR3 DNA: TGCGCCAGCAGCTTGGCCCCCGGTGGGGCCAACGTCCTGACTTTC

D gene: TRBD2
clone size: .
V gene: TRBV9
J gene: TRBJ2-7
CDR3 protein: CASDHSGNSYEQYF
CDR3 DNA: TGTGCCAGTGACCACAGCGGGAACTCCTACGAGCAGTACTTC

D gene: .
clone size: .
V gene: TRBV5-1
J gene: TRBJ2-5
CDR3 protein: CASSLLGTPGETQYF
CDR3 DNA: TGCGCCAGCAGCTTGTTGGGGACACCAGGGGAGACCCAGTACTTC

D gene: .
clone size: .
V gene: TRBV10-3
J gene: TRBJ1-5
CDR3 protein: CAISKTGGDQPQHF
CDR3 DNA: TGTGCCATCAGTAAGACTGGGGGCGATCAGCCCCAGCATTTT

D gene: .
clone size: few
V gene: TRBV6-1
J gene: TRBJ1-3
CDR3 protein: CASSEQGSSSGNTIYF
CDR3 DNA: TGTGCCAGCAGTGAACAGGGATCGAGCTCTGGAAACACCATATATTTT

D gene: .
clone size: .
V gene: TRBV11-1
J gene: TRBJ2-6
CDR3 protein: CASSLSTTMGANVLTF
CDR3 DNA: TGTGCCAGCAGCTTATCTACCACGATGGGGGCCAACGTCCTGACTTTC

D gene: .
clone size: few
V gene: TRBV7-6
J gene: TRBJ2-5
CDR3 protein: CASSLGPAGALQETQYF
CDR3 DNA: TGTGCCAGCAGCTTAGGTCCGGCAGGGGCTCTACAAGAGACCCAGTACTTC

D gene: .
clone size: .
V gene: TRBV28
J gene: TRBJ2-1
CDR3 protein: CASSWDSDSYNEQFF
CDR3 DNA: TGTGCCAGCAGTTGGGACTCCGATTCCTACAATGAGCAGTTCTTC

D gene: .
clone size: .
V gene: TRBV10-1
J gene: TRBJ2-7
CDR3 protein: CASSEYGAPYEQYF
CDR3 DNA: TGCGCCAGCAGTGAATATGGGGCCCCCTACGAGCAGTACTTC